Each of the 23 T cell receptor beta chains below was sequenced from the same sample in a study of T cell responses to AZD1222 COVID-19 vaccine. Here immunoSEQ multiplex PCR was the method, and the copy in TCRdb shows in-frame clones only, minus some. The sample carries approximately 160,000 clones, 85% to 95% recorded once. The sample in question was peripheral blood, obtained on day 0 of AZD1222 vaccination. These receptors were collected from an adult in good health.

The V gene is TRBV29-1, the J gene TRBJ1-5, with TRBD1 identical over 7 bases. Germline lookup yields CDR1 SQVTM and CDR2 ANQGSEA. The CDR3 has 13 amino acids. Trimming cost V 6 bases and J 4 bases; bases outside gene matches: 6. CDR3 DNA: TGCAGCGTAGGACAGGTACCTAATCAGCCCCAGCATTTT. Translated: CSVGQVPNQPQHF.

This rearrangement joins TRBV5-1 to TRBJ1-2; 8 bases agree with TRBD1. The V gene's germline CDR1 is SGHRS and CDR2 YFSETQ. Trimming removed 7 bases from V and 7 bases from J; junction bases left unmatched: 9. This CDR3 comprises 13 residues. The DNA of the CDR3 is TGCGCCAGCTACGGGACAGGTGACCGTGGCTACACCTTC. Residues: CASYGTGDRGYTF.

CDR3: CASSLIRDTHGYTF. In DNA, the CDR3 is TGTGCCAGCAGCCTCATCCGGGACACCCATGGCTACACCTTC. This chain joins TRBV5-5 and TRBJ1-2, with D possibly matching TRBD1 (6 bases). The CDR3 has 14 residues. Trimming shortened V by 4 bases and J by 6 bases, and 16 bases separated the two germline ends. In germline, CDR1 is SGHKS, CDR2 YYEKEE (reference sequence).

This CDR3 reads CASSDTRTDVSNQPQHF. CDR3 coding DNA: TGTGCCAGCAGTGATACAAGAACAGACGTTAGCAATCAGCCCCAGCATTTT. The rearrangement links TRBV2 to TRBJ1-5; D call uncertain. Germline values: CDR1 SNHLY, CDR2 FYNNEI. V was shortened by 3 bases and J by 0 bases, with 15 bases between the two germline ends. This CDR3 spans 17 amino acids.

V and J are TRBV12-5 and TRBJ2-1, with 13 bases fitting TRBD2. CDR3 length: 16 residues. V lost 6 bases to trimming and J lost 4 bases; unmatched junction nucleotides: 6. The germline CDR1 and CDR2 sequences are LGHNT and FRNRAP. CDR3 sequence (DNA): TGTGCTAGTGGACTAGCGGGGGGGAACTATTACAATGAGCAGTTCTTC. Its protein is CASGLAGGNYYNEQFF.

Comments on this clone: The identical CDR3 is also encoded by other nucleotide sequences in the sample. V usage is TRBV7-8 and J usage is TRBJ2-7, with TRBD1 identical over 7 bases. This CDR3 has 12 residues. The V and J ends lost 5 bases and 4 bases, in that order; junction bases with no gene match: 2. The germline V gene has CDR1 SGHVS and CDR2 FQNEAQ. The chain's CDR3 is CASSQQGYEQYF. CDR3 DNA sequence: TGTGCCAGCAGCCAACAGGGGTACGAGCAGTACTTC.

The J gene is TRBJ1-5, the V gene TRBV12-3 or TRBV12-4, with D uncertain. Between the trimmed V and J ends, which lost 3 bases and 7 bases, there was a span of 7 bases. The CDR3 loop spans 12 amino acids. CDR3 nucleotide sequence: TGTGCCAGCAGTTTTCCACCGCAGCCCCAGCATTTT. It codes for CASSFPPQPQHF.

V usage is TRBV6-4 and J usage is TRBJ1-1; TRBD1 aligns across 11 bases. V dropped 11 bases and J dropped 2; count of bases not matched to a gene: 10. From germline, CDR1 is MRHNA and CDR2 SNTAGT. This CDR3 comprises 15 residues. The CDR3 region has the DNA TGTGCCGGACCCCGGGACAGGGGGTATAACACTGAAGCTTTCTTT. Translated: CAGPRDRGYNTEAFF.

The rearrangement links TRBV3-1 (or the pseudogene TRBV3-2) to TRBJ2-7, with D hard to call. The V gene lost 9 bases and the J gene lost 3 bases, with 15 bases spanning the gap. Germline V gene data show CDR1 as LGHDT and CDR2 as YNNKEL (reference sequence). The length of the CDR3 is 13 residues. CDR3 in amino acids: CASPGRAFYEQYF. The CDR3 DNA reads as TGTGCCAGTCCGGGCCGAGCATTCTACGAGCAGTACTTC.

The rearrangement joins TRBV15 to TRBJ2-7, with 10 bases fitting TRBD1. The CDR3 runs 15 residues. CDR1 is LNHNV and CDR2 is YYDKDF in the germline V gene (reference sequence). J lost 6 bases, V lost 5 bases, and 10 bases had no gene match. The CDR3 bases are TGTGCCACCAGCCCACGGACAGGGGGTCACTCCGAGCAGTACTTC. It is translated as CATSPRTGGHSEQYF.

This clone is a singleton in its sample. V is TRBV12-3 or TRBV12-4 and J is TRBJ1-1; a possible D gene is TRBD1 (5 bases). V was trimmed by 7 bases and J by 3 bases, leaving 12 bases between them. CDR3 size: 13 residues. The CDR3: CASNQGGYTEAFF. In DNA form, the CDR3 reads TGTGCCAGCAACCAGGGAGGATACACTGAAGCTTTCTTT.

The chain joins TRBV19 to TRBJ1-3; D may be TRBD1 (5 bases). The V gene's germline CDR1 is LNHDA and CDR2 SQIVND (reference sequence). Trimming stripped 2 bases from V and 2 bases from J, with 7 bases between. This CDR3 has 14 residues. CDR3 sequence reads: CASSIWGPGNTIYF. In nucleotides, the CDR3 is TGTGCCAGTAGTATATGGGGCCCTGGAAACACCATATATTTT.

V usage is TRBV12-3 or TRBV12-4 and J usage is TRBJ1-2, with 8 bases matching TRBD1. The V segment lost 6 bases and the J segment 5 bases; nucleotides outside the gene matches: 2. The CDR3 spans 12 residues. CDR3 in amino acids: CASRDREYGYTF. Here the CDR3 DNA reads TGTGCCAGCAGGGACAGGGAATATGGCTACACCTTC.

The chain couples TRBV9 to TRBJ2-1; D remains ambiguous. CDR3 length: 15 residues. The V and J ends lost 1 base and 0 bases respectively, with 8 bases between them. CDR1 and CDR2 (germline): SGDLS, YYNGEE. The CDR3 loop is CASSVTVNSYNEQFF. CDR3 nucleotide sequence: TGTGCCAGCAGCGTAACGGTTAACTCCTACAATGAGCAGTTCTTC.

The rearrangement joins TRBV29-1 to TRBJ1-2, with TRBD1 matching 11 bases. Germline lookup yields CDR1 SQVTM and CDR2 ANQGSEA. The ends lost 6 bases at V and 3 bases at J; junction bases unmatched: 0. The CDR3 consists of 12 residues. For the CDR3, the DNA is TGCAGCGTGGGACAGGGGGACTATGGCTACACCTTC. Protein sequence: CSVGQGDYGYTF.

The J gene is TRBJ2-1, the V gene TRBV9; D uncertain. The length of the CDR3 is 15 residues. Looked up from germline, CDR1 is SGDLS and CDR2 is YYNGEE. The ends were cut back, 0 bases at V and 8 bases at J, with 15 bases in the middle. The CDR3 region is CASSVALGNQHEQFF. The DNA for the CDR3 is TGTGCCAGCAGCGTAGCTTTGGGCAATCAGCATGAGCAGTTCTTC.

This sequence joins TRBV9 and TRBJ2-7, with 14 positions matching TRBD2. The CDR3 runs to 17 residues. The ends lost 4 bases at V and 1 base at J; junction bases unmatched: 7. The germline gives CDR1 SGDLS, CDR2 YYNGEE. This CDR3 reads CASSLGTSGGRSYEQYF. DNA for the CDR3: TGTGCCAGCAGCCTCGGGACTAGCGGGGGTCGATCCTACGAGCAGTACTTC.

This rearrangement joins TRBV7-2 to TRBJ2-7; 7 positions match TRBD1. This CDR3 comprises 14 residues. CDR1 and CDR2 (germline): SGHTA, FQGNSA. Unmatched junction bases numbered 7, after V lost 5 bases and J lost 3 bases. The DNA of the CDR3 is TGTGCCAGCAGCGTGGACAGGTTCGTCTACGAGCAGTACTTC. It encodes CASSVDRFVYEQYF.

V and J are TRBV20-1 and TRBJ2-7; 11 nucleotides match TRBD2. Trimming took 3 bases from V and 0 from J; bases not matched to a gene: 7. The CDR3 contains 16 residues. From germline, CDR1 is DFQATT and CDR2 SNEGSKA (reference sequence). The CDR3 is CSASGMTSGNSYEQYF. The CDR3 DNA follows: TGCAGTGCTAGTGGCATGACTAGCGGGAACTCCTACGAGCAGTACTTC.

This chain links TRBV28 with TRBJ1-3; TRBD1 aligns across 8 bases. Germline CDR1 MDHEN, CDR2 SYDVKM. V shed 8 bases, J shed 3 bases, and the junction held 12 bases outside the gene matches. The CDR3 contains 16 residues. CDR3 DNA sequence: TGTGCCAGCGGCCCGACCCGGGACAGGTTTGGAAACACCATATATTTT. Residues: CASGPTRDRFGNTIYF.

The rearrangement joins TRBV6-5 to TRBJ1-5, with 7 bases aligning to TRBD1. This CDR3 contains 15 residues. The germline V gene has CDR1 MNHEY and CDR2 SVGAGI. V was clipped by 2 bases and J by 0 bases; unmatched bases: 1. CDR3 loop: CASSYRQGSNQPQHF. The CDR3 DNA reads TGTGCCAGCAGTTACCGACAGGGTAGCAATCAGCCCCAGCATTTT.

The J gene is TRBJ1-4, the V gene TRBV30; D might be TRBD1 (5 bases). Germline V gene data show CDR1 as GTSNPN and CDR2 as SVGIG (reference sequence). The V gene lost 4 bases and the J gene lost 3 bases, with 18 bases spanning the gap. The CDR3 contains 16 residues. CDR3 sequence (DNA): TGTGCCTGGAATCTCCTCTTGGGGCTTCCTAATGAAAAACTGTTTTTT. The encoded protein is CAWNLLLGLPNEKLFF.

The genes are TRBV6-5 and TRBJ1-2; D not resolved. CDR3 length: 15 amino acids. The germline V gene encodes CDR1 MNHEY and CDR2 SVGAGI. With 6 bases removed from V and 3 bases from J, the gap between germline ends came to 17 bases. The CDR3 DNA sequence: TGTGCCAGCAGAGCCGGGTTCGATGCTTACTATGGCTACACCTTC. Translated: CASRAGFDAYYGYTF.